The 4 T cell receptor beta chains listed next were all sequenced from one sample in a study of regulatory T cells in long-lasting Graves disease. Both iRepertoire HTBI primers and Arm-PCR of CDR3 regions were used to build the TCR beta libraries. TCRdb fed the multiplex PCR reads into MiXCR, producing one record per CDR3 protein. The sample records 350,000 to 400,000 distinct CDR3 sequences, roughly a sixth being singletons. Time point given: newly diagnosed GD, antithyroid drugs for less than 3 months. Extracted PBMC RNA gave rise to the TCR library. The input for sequencing was peripheral blood mononuclear cells (PBMCs), taken at new diagnosis, from a patient treated with antithyroid drugs. These receptors all stem from a female donor with Graves disease.

This clonotype was counted ten times or more. This chain connects TRBV6-1 to TRBJ2-7, with a tentative D call TRBD2 (5 bases). V was clipped by 4 bases and J by 2 bases, with 9 bases between them. The CDR3 runs 13 residues. Germline CDR1 and CDR2: MNHNS and SASEGT. This CDR3 is CASSGTLTYEQYF. CDR3 nucleotide sequence: TGTGCCAGCAGTGGGACTCTTACCTACGAGCAGTACTTC.

This clonotype was counted ten times or more. This chain uses TRBV30 with TRBJ1-1; maybe TRBD1 (5 bases). Germline loops: CDR1 GTSNPN, CDR2 SVGIG (reference sequence). V was cut by 3 bases and J by 10 bases, with 12 bases left in between. The CDR3 sequence is 11 residues long. The CDR3 sequence: CAWSLGEGAFF. Written as DNA, the CDR3 is TGTGCCTGGAGCTTAGGGGAGGGAGCTTTCTTT. Combining the CDR3 with reference TRBV30 and TRBJ1-1 gives the whole variable domain SQTIHQWPATLVQPVGSPLSLECTVEGTSNPNLYWYRQAAGRGLQLLFYSVGIGQISSEVPQNLSASRPQDRQFILSSKKLLLSDSGFYLCAWSLGEGAFFGQGTRLTVV.

This clonotype came up many times. The rearrangement joins TRBV5-5 to TRBJ1-5; maybe TRBD1 (5 bases). Between the trimmed V and J ends, which lost 0 bases and 8 bases, there was a span of 21 bases. The CDR3 has 17 residues. The V gene's germline CDR1 is SGHKS and CDR2 YYEKEE (reference sequence). Here the CDR3 reads CASSLVTGSSSTEPQHF. The CDR3, as DNA: TGTGCCAGCAGCTTGGTTACGGGGTCCTCATCGACAGAGCCCCAGCATTTT.

The chain recombines TRBV20-1 with TRBJ2-2, with D possibly called TRBD1 or TRBD2 (5 bases each). CDR3 length equals 13 residues. Trimming took off 2 bases at V and 6 bases at J, with 10 bases between the two ends. Germline-derived CDR1 and CDR2 are DFQATT and SNEGSKA (reference sequence). This CDR3 reads CSARPGRAGELFF. The CDR3 DNA reads as TGCAGTGCTAGACCAGGGCGGGCCGGGGAGCTGTTTTTT.